A single count supports the clone carrying this T cell receptor beta chain. Its target is unknown. The assay looked at about 10^5 TCR templates in each sample. Some clones are missing from TCRdb's copy, which holds only in-frame ones; the method was immunoSEQ multiplex PCR. The table shows roughly 93,000 clones, with about 94% occurring only once. The sample comes from a study of siplizumab effects on memory and regulatory T cells. Regarding the study as a whole: Proliferating Tregs taken from siplizumab cultures were not shown to have a confirmed suppressive function. Phenotypic classification as naive or memory proved unattainable for roughly 80-96% of proliferating CD4+ or CD8+ clones. Greater diversity than memory cells seemed evident in naive T cells, which also appeared to be major alloresponse contributors.

The ends lost 0 bases at V and 3 bases at J; junction bases unmatched: 6. Germline V gene lookup returns CDR1 SGDLS and CDR2 YYNGEE. The CDR3 contains 16 residues. This rearrangement joins TRBV9 to TRBJ2-7; 10 positions agree with TRBD1. The sample taken for sequencing was non-Treg CD4+ T cells sorted from blood. The origin of this receptor is a human donor in good health. CDR3 residues: CASSVGSGTGDYEQYF. In DNA form, the CDR3 reads TGTGCCAGCAGCGTAGGATCCGGGACAGGGGACTACGAGCAGTACTTC.